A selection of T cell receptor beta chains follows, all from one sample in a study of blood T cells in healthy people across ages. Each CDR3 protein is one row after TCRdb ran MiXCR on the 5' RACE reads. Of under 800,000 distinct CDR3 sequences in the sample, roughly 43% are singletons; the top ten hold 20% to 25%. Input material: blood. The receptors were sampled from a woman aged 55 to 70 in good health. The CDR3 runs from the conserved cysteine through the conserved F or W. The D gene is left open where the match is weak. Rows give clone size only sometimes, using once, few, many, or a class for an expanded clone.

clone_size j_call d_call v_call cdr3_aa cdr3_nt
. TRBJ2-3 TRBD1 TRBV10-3 CAISAPDRGASTDTQYF TGTGCCATCAGCGCCCCCGACAGGGGGGCCAGCACAGATACGCAGTATTTT
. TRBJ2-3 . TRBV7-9 CASSLARQHSTDTQYF TGTGCCAGCAGCTTAGCGCGACAACATAGCACAGATACGCAGTATTTT
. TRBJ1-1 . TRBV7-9 CASLPYRNTEAFF TGTGCCAGCCTCCCCTATAGAAACACTGAAGCTTTCTTT
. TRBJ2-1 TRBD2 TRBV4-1 CASSQKGTSGRRADEQFF TGCGCCAGCAGCCAAAAAGGGACTAGCGGGAGGCGGGCCGATGAGCAGTTCTTC
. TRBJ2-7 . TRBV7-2 CASSFGVAGEQYF TGTGCCAGCAGCTTCGGAGTGGCCGGCGAGCAGTACTTC
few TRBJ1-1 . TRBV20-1 CSASGLLRSNTEAFF TGCAGTGCTTCGGGGCTTTTAAGGTCGAACACTGAAGCTTTCTTT
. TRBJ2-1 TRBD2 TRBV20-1 CSGRTSLGNEQFF TGCAGTGGAAGGACTAGCTTAGGCAATGAGCAGTTCTTC
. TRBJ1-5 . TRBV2 CASSEDRGGYQPQHF TGTGCCAGCAGTGAAGATAGAGGAGGATATCAGCCCCAGCATTTT
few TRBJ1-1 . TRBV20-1 CSASIGGEGTEAFF TGCAGTGCTAGTATTGGGGGGGAAGGCACTGAAGCTTTCTTT
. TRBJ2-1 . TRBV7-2 CASSYGTGNEQFF TGTGCCAGCAGCTACGGGACTGGCAATGAGCAGTTCTTC
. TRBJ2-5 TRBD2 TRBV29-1 CSVSGLAGVIQETQYF TGCAGCGTGTCCGGACTAGCGGGAGTGATCCAAGAGACCCAGTACTTC
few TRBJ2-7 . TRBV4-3 CASSQSPGDAYEQYF TGCGCCAGCAGCCAATCGCCCGGGGACGCCTACGAGCAGTACTTC
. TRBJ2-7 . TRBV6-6 CASTNGAFEQYF TGTGCCAGCACCAATGGGGCGTTCGAGCAGTACTTC
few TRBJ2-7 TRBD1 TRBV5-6 CASSFGTAEGEQYF TGTGCCAGCAGCTTCGGGACAGCCGAAGGCGAGCAGTACTTC
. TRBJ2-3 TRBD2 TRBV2 CASSETSATDTQYF TGTGCCAGCAGTGAAACTAGCGCCACAGATACGCAGTATTTT
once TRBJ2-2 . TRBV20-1 CSASEAGNIGELFF TGCAGTGCTAGTGAGGCAGGGAACATCGGGGAGCTGTTTTTT
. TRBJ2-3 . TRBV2 CASSEGPISSTDTQYF TGTGCCAGCAGTGAAGGACCGATCTCTAGCACAGATACGCAGTATTTT
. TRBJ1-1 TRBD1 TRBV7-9 CASSRDRGRAFF TGTGCCAGCAGCCGGGACAGGGGGCGTGCTTTCTTT
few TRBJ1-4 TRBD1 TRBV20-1 CSARETGWDEKLFF TGCAGTGCTAGAGAGACAGGGTGGGATGAAAAACTGTTTTTT
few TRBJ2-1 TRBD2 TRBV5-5 CASSWTGGSKGEQFF TGTGCCAGCAGCTGGACTGGCGGGAGTAAAGGTGAGCAGTTCTTC
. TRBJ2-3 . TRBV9 CASGTYPGQEDTQYF TGTGCCAGCGGCACATATCCCGGCCAAGAAGATACGCAGTATTTT
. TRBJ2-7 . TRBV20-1 CSARVMGGSEQYF TGCAGTGCTAGAGTAATGGGGGGCAGTGAGCAGTACTTC
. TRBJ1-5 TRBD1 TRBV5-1 CASSSETGGGQPQHF TGCGCCAGCAGCTCAGAAACAGGGGGCGGCCAGCCCCAGCATTTT
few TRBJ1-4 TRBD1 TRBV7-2 CASSFRQGAEKLFF TGTGCCAGCAGTTTTAGGCAGGGGGCTGAAAAACTGTTTTTT
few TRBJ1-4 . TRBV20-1 CSGIVNEKLFF TGCAGCGGTATTGTTAATGAAAAACTGTTTTTT
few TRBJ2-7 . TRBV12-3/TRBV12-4 CASSTIQGFGEQYF TGTGCCAGCAGCACAATACAGGGATTCGGCGAGCAGTACTTC
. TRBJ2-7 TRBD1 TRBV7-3 CASSPPRTGGDEQYF TGTGCCAGCAGCCCCCCTCGGACAGGGGGCGACGAGCAGTACTTC
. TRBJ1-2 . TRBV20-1 CSARGQEGYTF TGCAGTGCTAGAGGGCAAGAAGGCTACACCTTC
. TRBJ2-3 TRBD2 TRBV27 CASTSLAPDMQYF TGTGCTAGCACCTCACTAGCGCCAGATATGCAGTATTTT
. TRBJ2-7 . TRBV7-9 CASSSEISPGYEQYF TGTGCCAGCAGCTCCGAGATCAGTCCCGGATACGAGCAGTACTTC
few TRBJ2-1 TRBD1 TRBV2 CATLRTGYNEQFF TGTGCCACCTTGAGGACAGGTTACAATGAGCAGTTCTTC
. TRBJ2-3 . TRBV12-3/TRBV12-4 CASRTQGTADTQYF TGTGCCAGCAGAACACAGGGAACCGCAGATACGCAGTATTTT
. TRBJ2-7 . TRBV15 CATSRGGGLTDEQYF TGTGCCACCAGCAGAGGTGGTGGACTTACCGACGAGCAGTACTTC
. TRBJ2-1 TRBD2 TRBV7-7 CASSYGLAGGWNEQFF TGTGCCAGCAGCTACGGACTAGCGGGGGGGTGGAATGAGCAGTTCTTC
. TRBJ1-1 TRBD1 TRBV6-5 CASSYQTGTGGEAFF TGTGCCAGCAGTTACCAGACCGGGACAGGGGGTGAAGCTTTCTTT
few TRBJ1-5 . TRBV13 CASSPGEGQPQHF TGTGCCAGCAGCCCAGGGGAGGGACAGCCCCAGCATTTT
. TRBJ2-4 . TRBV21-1 CACSNQSGLAKNIQYF TGTGCCTGCAGCAACCAGTCGGGGTTAGCCAAAAACATTCAGTACTTC
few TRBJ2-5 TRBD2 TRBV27 CASSWEGAPPYF TGTGCCAGCAGTTGGGAGGGCGCCCCCCCGTACTTC
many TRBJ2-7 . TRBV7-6 CASSLGGDSDEQYF TGTGCCAGCAGCTTAGGGGGCGACAGCGACGAGCAGTACTTC
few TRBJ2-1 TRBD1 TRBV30 CAWTGQVYNEQFF TGTGCCTGGACGGGACAGGTCTACAATGAGCAGTTCTTC
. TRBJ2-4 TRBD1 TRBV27 CASSLSGTGAMDEQYF TGTGCCAGCAGTTTATCCGGGACAGGGGCCATGGATGAGCAGTACTTC
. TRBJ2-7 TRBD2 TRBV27 CASSSRGLAGAYEQYF TGTGCCAGCAGTTCCCGAGGGCTAGCGGGAGCCTACGAGCAGTACTTC
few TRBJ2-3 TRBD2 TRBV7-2 CASSFRAGGTDTQYF TGTGCCAGCAGCTTTCGGGCGGGGGGCACAGATACGCAGTATTTT
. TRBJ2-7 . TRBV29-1 CSVSLGGYEQYF TGCAGCGTTTCGCTCGGGGGATACGAGCAGTACTTC
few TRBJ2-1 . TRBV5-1 CASSFGWREQFF TGCGCCAGCAGCTTTGGTTGGAGGGAGCAGTTCTTC
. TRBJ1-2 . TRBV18 CASSPGEGWDGYTF TGTGCCAGCTCACCAGGTGAGGGCTGGGATGGCTACACCTTC
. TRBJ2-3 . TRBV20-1 CSALGGGGMSTDTQYF TGCAGTGCCCTAGGGGGGGGTGGGATGAGCACAGATACGCAGTATTTT
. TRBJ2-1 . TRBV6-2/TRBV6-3 CASSKAGRYNEQFF TGTGCCAGCAGTAAGGCGGGACGCTACAATGAGCAGTTCTTC
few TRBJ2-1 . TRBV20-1 CSAIRGHEQFF TGCAGTGCTATTAGAGGTCATGAGCAGTTCTTC
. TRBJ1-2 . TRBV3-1 CAGSHIRDTGPSGYTF TGTGCCGGCAGCCACATTCGGGATACAGGGCCCTCTGGCTACACCTTC
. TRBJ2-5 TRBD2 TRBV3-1 CASSQDSLAGEVGETQYF TGTGCCAGCAGCCAAGATAGTTTGGCGGGAGAAGTCGGTGAGACCCAGTACTTC